The 10 T cell receptor beta chains reported below all come from one sample, sequenced in a study of blood T cell repertoires in COVID-19. Libraries were prepared by immunoSEQ multiplex PCR; TCRdb keeps only in-frame clonotypes and omits some of them. This sample has about 210,000 clones, with 89% found just once. Sample: peripheral blood. The source is a woman aged 40-49 years with acute or convalescent COVID-19.

The chain is built from TRBV2 and TRBJ2-3, with a possible D match to TRBD2 (6 bases). Trimming pared 6 bases from V and 0 bases from J, leaving 10 bases between. The CDR3 length is 14 residues. The germline V gene has CDR1 SNHLY and CDR2 FYNNEI. The CDR3 loop is CASRTAGSTDTQYF. CDR3 in DNA: TGTGCCAGCAGGACGGCGGGGAGCACAGATACGCAGTATTTT.

CDR3 sequence reads: CASSLVPDSLRGYTF. CDR3 nucleotides: TGTGCCAGCAGCTTAGTCCCAGACAGCTTACGTGGCTACACCTTC. The chain recombines TRBV11-2 with TRBJ1-2, with D maybe TRBD1 (5 bases). CDR3 length: 15 residues. Deletions cut 1 base from V and 7 bases from J, with 16 bases between. The V gene's germline CDR1 is SGHAT and CDR2 FQNNGV.

The rearrangement joins TRBV6-6 to TRBJ2-7; a possible D gene is TRBD1 (8 bases). From germline, CDR1 is MNHNY and CDR2 SVGAGI (reference sequence). V was trimmed by 5 bases and J by 4 bases, leaving 15 bases between them. The CDR3 sequence is 14 residues long. CDR3 in DNA: TGTGCCAGCAGTCACAACAGGGGGGGGTACGAGCAGTACGTC. Translating it yields CASSHNRGGYEQYV.

The chain links TRBV5-6 to TRBJ1-2; no firm D call. V lost 0 bases and J lost 0, with 6 bases in between. The CDR3 has 14 amino acids. Per the germline V gene, CDR1 is SGHDT and CDR2 is YYEEEE. The chain's CDR3 is CASSLVRANYGYTF. The CDR3 region has the DNA TGTGCCAGCAGCTTGGTGAGGGCTAACTATGGCTACACCTTC.

The rearrangement joins TRBV6-1 to TRBJ1-1, with 8 bases lining up with TRBD1. This CDR3 has 13 residues. CDR1 and CDR2 from the germline V gene are MNHNS and SASEGT. V lost 7 bases to trimming and J lost 2 bases; unmatched junction nucleotides: 3. In nucleotides, the CDR3 is TGTGCCAGCATTGACAGGGGAAACACTGAAGCTTTCTTT. This gives the protein CASIDRGNTEAFF.

The chain links TRBV6-6 to TRBJ1-4, with D tentatively TRBD1 (5 bases). The CDR3 is made up of 14 amino acids. Trimming removed 7 bases from V and 9 bases from J, with 18 bases in between. The germline V gene has CDR1 MNHNY and CDR2 SVGAGI (reference sequence). The chain's CDR3 is CASTMGGDAKKLFF. The CDR3 nucleotides read TGTGCCAGCACCATGGGAGGGGATGCCAAAAAACTGTTTTTT.

This clone is a singleton in its sample. This sequence joins TRBV19 and TRBJ2-3; TRBD2 is a possible D gene (6 bases). Germline loops: CDR1 LNHDA, CDR2 SQIVND (reference sequence). Trimming shortened V by 4 bases and J by 6 bases, and 14 bases separated the two germline ends. The CDR3 is 14 amino acids. The CDR3 region has the DNA TGTGCCAGTAGTAGCAGGGAGGTGTACGATACGCAGTATTTT. Protein sequence: CASSSREVYDTQYF.

The rearrangement joins TRBV7-7 to TRBJ2-2, with a possible D match to TRBD2 (6 bases). The germline V and J ends were trimmed by 5 bases and 0 bases, with 13 bases remaining between them. This CDR3 has 16 amino acids. Germline CDR1 reads SSHAT; CDR2 reads FNYEAQ (reference sequence). In DNA, the CDR3 is TGTGCCAGCAGCATTGGGACTTTCGCGAACACCGGGGAGCTGTTTTTT. Protein sequence: CASSIGTFANTGELFF.

The chain uses TRBV21-1 and TRBJ1-5; whether TRBD1, the table's D call, matches the DNA was not checked. TRBV21-1 is recorded as a pseudogene. The CDR3 contains 16 residues. The CDR3 coding sequence is TGTGCCTTTGCCTCCCCCAAGGACAGGCTCAATCAGCCCCAGCATTTT. Residues: CAFASPKDRLNQPQHF.

The chain carries TRBV10-3 and TRBJ1-3, with TRBD1 as a possible D gene (5 bases). Germline CDR1 reads ENHRY; CDR2 reads SYGVKD. Trimming pared 1 base from V and 0 bases from J, leaving 7 bases between. The CDR3 extends over 15 amino acids. In nucleotides, the CDR3 is TGTGCCATCAGTGAGTGGGGCGGCTCTGGAAACACCATATATTTT. It codes for CAISEWGGSGNTIYF.